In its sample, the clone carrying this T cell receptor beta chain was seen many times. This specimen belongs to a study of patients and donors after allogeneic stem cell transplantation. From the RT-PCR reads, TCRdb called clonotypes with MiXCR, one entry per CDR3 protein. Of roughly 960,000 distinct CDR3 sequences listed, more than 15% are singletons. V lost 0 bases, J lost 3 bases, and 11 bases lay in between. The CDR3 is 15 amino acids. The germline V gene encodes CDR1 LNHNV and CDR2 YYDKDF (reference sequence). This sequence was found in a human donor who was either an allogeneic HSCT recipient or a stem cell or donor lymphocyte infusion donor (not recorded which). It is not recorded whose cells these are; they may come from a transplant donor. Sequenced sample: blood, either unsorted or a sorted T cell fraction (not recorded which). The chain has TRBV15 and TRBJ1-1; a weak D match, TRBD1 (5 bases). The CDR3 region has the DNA TGTGCCACCAGCAGAGATTGGGGGTTGGACACTGAAGCTTTCTTT. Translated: CATSRDWGLDTEAFF.